These 22 T cell receptor beta chains originate from one sample sequenced in a study of blood T cell repertoires in COVID-19. Repertoires were generated with immunoSEQ multiplex PCR, while TCRdb's copy carries only in-frame clones and drops some. The sample has about 480,000 clones; over 75% are singletons. Material for sequencing was PBMCs or T cells enriched from blood (not recorded which). These receptors came from a woman aged 40 to 50 who had recovered from COVID-19.

The sample holds a few counts of this clone. The chain is built from TRBV4-2 and TRBJ2-5, with D perhaps TRBD2 (5 bases). The V end was cut by 0 bases, the J end by 2 bases, with 13 bases between. The CDR3 contains 16 residues. Germline-derived CDR1 and CDR2 are LGHNA and YNFKEQ. The CDR3 DNA is TGTGCCAGCAGCCAAGAGGGGTTAGCGCCTCAAGAGACCCAGTACTTC. Protein: CASSQEGLAPQETQYF.

J is TRBJ1-3 and V is TRBV5-4, with a tentative D call TRBD1 (6 bases). The V end was cut by 2 bases, the J end by 6 bases, with 15 bases between. The CDR3 is 15 amino acids. Germline V gene data show CDR1 as SGHNT and CDR2 as YYREEE (reference sequence). CDR3: CASSLQAGESNTIYF. For the CDR3, the DNA is TGTGCCAGCAGCTTACAGGCAGGGGAGTCAAACACCATATATTTT.

This clone was observed a single time. The chain uses TRBV7-9 and TRBJ1-1, with D perhaps matching TRBD1 (5 bases). V was trimmed by 3 bases and J by 6 bases, leaving 8 bases between them. This CDR3 contains 12 residues. Germline V gives CDR1 SEHNR, CDR2 FQNEAQ (reference sequence). The CDR3 loop reads CASSFAGSEAFF. CDR3 bases: TGTGCCAGCAGCTTTGCAGGGTCTGAAGCTTTCTTT.

The genes are TRBV15 and TRBJ2-7; 12 positions agree with TRBD2. The CDR3 contains 17 residues. Germline loops: CDR1 LNHNV, CDR2 YYDKDF (reference sequence). V was clipped by 2 bases and J by 3 bases; unmatched bases: 8. The CDR3 loop reads CATSRPGLAGTNYEQYF. CDR3 DNA: TGTGCCACCAGCAGACCCGGACTAGCGGGAACCAACTACGAGCAGTACTTC.

V usage is TRBV10-3 and J usage is TRBJ2-7; 9 bases align to TRBD1. Germline V gives CDR1 ENHRY, CDR2 SYGVKD. The V gene end was trimmed by 4 bases and the J gene end by 4 bases; junction bases not matched to a gene: 8. This CDR3 spans 15 amino acids. The CDR3 loop reads CAISGPGQGMYEQYF. CDR3 DNA sequence: TGTGCCATCAGTGGGCCGGGACAGGGTATGTACGAGCAGTACTTC.

This clone was picked up a small number of times. The chain has TRBV10-3 and TRBJ1-1, with 7 bases matching TRBD1. The CDR3 consists of 14 residues. Germline CDR1 is ENHRY and CDR2 is SYGVKD. V gave up 3 bases and J gave up 3 bases; unmatched junction bases: 4. This CDR3 is CAISDRGADTEAFF. CDR3 in DNA: TGTGCCATCAGTGACAGGGGGGCGGACACTGAAGCTTTCTTT.

The chain carries TRBV18 and TRBJ1-2; D call uncertain. The CDR3 spans 14 residues. Trimming removed 2 bases from V and 4 bases from J, with 11 bases in between. CDR1 KGHSH and CDR2 LQKENI come from the germline V gene. CDR3: CASSPKERSYGYTF. The CDR3 DNA reads TGTGCCAGCTCACCAAAGGAGCGCTCCTATGGCTACACCTTC.

The chain employs TRBV19 and TRBJ1-5; D is unresolved. CDR1 LNHDA and CDR2 SQIVND come from the germline V gene (reference sequence). This CDR3 spans 13 amino acids. Between the trimmed V and J ends, which lost 0 bases and 6 bases, there was a span of 6 bases. Here the CDR3 DNA reads TGTGCCAGTAGTATAGATACAGTTCAGCCCCAGCATTTT. It translates to CASSIDTVQPQHF.

The chain uses TRBV10-3 and TRBJ2-7; no firm D call. The CDR3 sequence is 13 residues long. V was cut by 10 bases and J by 1 base, with 14 bases left in between. Germline V gives CDR1 ENHRY, CDR2 SYGVKD. The chain's CDR3 is CATQLTVSYEQYF. CDR3 DNA: TGTGCCACGCAGCTTACAGTGTCCTACGAGCAGTACTTC.

This clone was detected a few times. The gene calls are TRBV27 and TRBJ2-7, with D possibly matching TRBD2 (5 bases). The CDR3 is 14 residues long. Germline V lookup: CDR1 MNHEY, CDR2 SMNVEV (reference sequence). Deletions cut 5 bases from V and 0 bases from J, with 11 bases between. The CDR3 sequence is CASSHHSDSYEQYF. In nucleotides, the CDR3 is TGTGCCAGCAGTCACCATAGCGACTCCTACGAGCAGTACTTC.

The chain is built from TRBV5-1 and TRBJ1-2, with 11 bases aligning to TRBD1. Germline CDR1 and CDR2: SGHRS and YFSETQ. V lost 4 bases and J lost 2; bases outside the gene matches: 7. The CDR3 runs to 16 residues. The CDR3, as DNA: TGCGCCAGCAGCGATGGACAGGGGGCCAACAACTATGGCTACACCTTC. Amino acids: CASSDGQGANNYGYTF.

The chain is built from TRBV13 and TRBJ2-1; the match to TRBD2 covers 7 bases. With 2 bases clipped from V and 10 bases from J, the junction kept 11 bases outside the gene matches. The CDR3 length is 15 residues. The germline V gene encodes CDR1 PRHDT and CDR2 FYEKMQ (reference sequence). The CDR3 nucleotides are TGTGCCAGCAGCTTATGGGCGGGAGAATGGAACGAGCAGTTCTTC. This translates into CASSLWAGEWNEQFF.

The J gene is TRBJ2-1, the V gene TRBV6-5, with 9 bases matching TRBD1. Germline CDR1 is MNHEY and CDR2 is SVGAGI. V was pared by 6 bases and J by 8 bases, with 11 bases of the junction left unmatched. The CDR3 contains 15 residues. CDR3: CASSPSGQGRDEQFF. The CDR3 nucleotides read TGTGCCAGCAGCCCCTCGGGACAGGGTAGGGATGAGCAGTTCTTC.

The CDR3 coding sequence is TGTGCCAGCAGCACCCAGACAGGCTCGGATCAGCCCCAGCATTTT. Encoded protein: CASSTQTGSDQPQHF. The rearrangement joins TRBV7-9 to TRBJ1-5; tentative D call: TRBD1 (6 bases). The CDR3 covers 15 residues. Deletions cut 5 bases from V and 5 bases from J, with 16 bases between. Germline V gene lookup returns CDR1 SEHNR and CDR2 FQNEAQ (reference sequence).

The chain couples TRBV7-2 to TRBJ1-2, with D unresolved. CDR1 is SGHTA, CDR2 FQGNSA, per germline. The V end lost 1 base, the J end lost 2 bases, and 8 bases lay between the germline ends. This CDR3 has 14 residues. The CDR3 reads CASSLVGQNYGYTF. CDR3 nucleotides: TGTGCCAGCAGCTTAGTTGGGCAGAACTATGGCTACACCTTC.

V is TRBV7-8 and J is TRBJ1-1; perhaps TRBD1 as D (5 bases). The CDR3 sequence is 17 residues long. CDR1 SGHVS and CDR2 FQNEAQ come from the germline V gene. Deletions cut 4 bases from V and 1 base from J, with 19 bases between. The CDR3: CASSSSLGGGQNTEAFF. In DNA, the CDR3 is TGTGCCAGCAGCTCCAGCCTGGGGGGTGGACAGAACACTGAAGCTTTCTTT.

This clone was observed a single time. CDR3 amino acids: CASSLVGGGSYGYTF. As DNA, the CDR3 is TGTGCCAGCAGCTTGGTAGGGGGGGGAAGCTATGGCTACACCTTC. This chain joins TRBV5-4 and TRBJ1-2; D might be TRBD1 (6 bases). The germline gives CDR1 SGHNT, CDR2 YYREEE (reference sequence). V lost 0 bases to trimming and J lost 4 bases, with 13 bases between them. This CDR3 has 15 amino acids. The whole variable domain, remainder taken from reference TRBV5-4 and TRBJ1-2, is ETGVTQSPTHLIKTRGQQVTLRCSSQSGHNTVSWYQQALGQGPQFIFQYYREEENGRGNFPPRFSGLQFPNYSSELNVNALELDDSALYLCASSLVGGGSYGYTFGSGTRLTVV.

The chain has TRBV30 and TRBJ2-1; 8 bases are shared with TRBD2. Germline CDR1 reads GTSNPN; CDR2 reads SVGIG (reference sequence). After removal of 2 bases from V and 10 bases from J, the junction contained 4 bases not matched to a gene. CDR3 length: 12 residues. CDR3 protein: CAWSPSGREQFF. CDR3 DNA: TGTGCCTGGAGTCCCAGCGGGAGAGAGCAGTTCTTC.

The CDR3 reads CASNRDYNEQFF. CDR3 nucleotide sequence: TGCGCCAGCAACCGGGACTACAATGAGCAGTTCTTC. The V and J genes are TRBV5-1 and TRBJ2-1; tentatively, D is TRBD2 (5 bases). Germline V gene data show CDR1 as SGHRS and CDR2 as YFSETQ. Trimming stripped 6 bases from V and 3 bases from J, with 7 bases between. The CDR3 has 12 amino acids.

The chain is built from TRBV5-1 and TRBJ1-3; 9 bases fit TRBD1. Germline V gene sequence: CDR1 SGHRS, CDR2 YFSETQ. J lost 1 base, V lost 0 bases, and 5 bases had no gene match. The CDR3 runs to 17 residues. CDR3 bases: TGCGCCAGCAGCTTGGTAGGACAGGGGATTTCTGGAAACACCATATATTTT. Translated: CASSLVGQGISGNTIYF.

The chain uses TRBV9 and TRBJ2-1; possible D gene TRBD2, 6 bases. Trimming left V 0 bases short and J 3 bases short, with 10 bases between. Germline values: CDR1 SGDLS, CDR2 YYNGEE. This CDR3 is 15 amino acids long. The CDR3 DNA reads as TGTGCCAGCAGCGTAGCTCTGCGGGACTACAATGAGCAGTTCTTC. Its translation: CASSVALRDYNEQFF.

V is TRBV5-4 and J is TRBJ2-5, with 9 bases fitting TRBD2. Germline lookup yields CDR1 SGHNT and CDR2 YYREEE (reference sequence). The CDR3 contains 15 residues. Trimming took 0 bases from V and 2 from J; bases not matched to a gene: 2. The CDR3 sequence is CASSLDGLAQETQYF. In DNA form, the CDR3 reads TGTGCCAGCAGCTTGGACGGACTAGCGCAAGAGACCCAGTACTTC.